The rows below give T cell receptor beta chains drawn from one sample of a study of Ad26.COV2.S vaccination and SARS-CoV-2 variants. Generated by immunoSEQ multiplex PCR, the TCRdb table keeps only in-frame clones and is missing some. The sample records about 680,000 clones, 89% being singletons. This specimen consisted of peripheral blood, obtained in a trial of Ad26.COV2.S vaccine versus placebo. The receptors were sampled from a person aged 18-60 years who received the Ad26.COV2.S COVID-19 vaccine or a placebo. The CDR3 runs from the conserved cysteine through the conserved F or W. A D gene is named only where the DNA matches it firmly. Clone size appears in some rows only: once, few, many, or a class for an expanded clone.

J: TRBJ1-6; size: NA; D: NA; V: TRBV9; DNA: TGTGCCAGCAGCGTAGGAGCTACAAATAATTCACCCCTCCACTTT; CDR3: CASSVGATNNSPLHF
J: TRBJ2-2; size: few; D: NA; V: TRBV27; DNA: TGTGCCAGCAGTCCAGGAGGGGGTTGGGCCGGGGAGCTGTTTTTT; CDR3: CASSPGGGWAGELFF
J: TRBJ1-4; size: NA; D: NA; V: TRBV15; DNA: TGTGCCACCAGCAGCGCCAGGGTTGGCGATGAAAAACTGTTTTTT; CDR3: CATSSARVGDEKLFF
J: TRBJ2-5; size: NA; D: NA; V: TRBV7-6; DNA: TGTGCCAGCAGCTTAGTCACCAGGGGATACGGGGAGACCCAGTACTTC; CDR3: CASSLVTRGYGETQYF
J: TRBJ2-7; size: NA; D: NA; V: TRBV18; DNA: TGTGCCAGCTCACCGACAGCCTCCTACGAGCAGTACTTC; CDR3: CASSPTASYEQYF
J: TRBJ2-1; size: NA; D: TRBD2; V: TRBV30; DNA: TGTGCCTGGAGTCGGCGGGGGAGCTCCTACAATGAGCAGTTCTTC; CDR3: CAWSRRGSSYNEQFF
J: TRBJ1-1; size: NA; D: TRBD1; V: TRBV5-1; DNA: TGCGCCAGCAGCGAACAGGGGTTGGGCACTGAAGCTTTCTTT; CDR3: CASSEQGLGTEAFF
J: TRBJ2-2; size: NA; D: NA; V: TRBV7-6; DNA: TGTGCCAGCAGCGTTTATCGGACAGCCGGATTCGCGAACACCGGGGAGCTGTTTTTT; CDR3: CASSVYRTAGFANTGELFF
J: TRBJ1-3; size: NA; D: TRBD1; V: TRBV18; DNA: TGTGCCAGCTCATCCTTCTTTTCCGGGACAGGGGGCTCTGGAAACACCATATATTTT; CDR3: CASSSFFSGTGGSGNTIYF
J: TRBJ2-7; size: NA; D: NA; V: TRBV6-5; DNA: TGTGCCAGCAGCACCATGGGCTACTTATACGAGCAGTACTTC; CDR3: CASSTMGYLYEQYF
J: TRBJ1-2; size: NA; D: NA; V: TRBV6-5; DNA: TGTGCCAGCGCTAGGAGTGGGTCGCTATCCGGCTACACCTTC; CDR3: CASARSGSLSGYTF
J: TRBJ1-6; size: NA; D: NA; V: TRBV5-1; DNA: TGCGCCAGCAGCCCCGACAGTAATTCACCCCTCCACTTT; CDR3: CASSPDSNSPLHF
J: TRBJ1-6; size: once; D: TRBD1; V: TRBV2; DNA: TGTGCCAGCACCAGAGGGGGGGGACAGCCTTATAATTCACCCCTCCACTTT; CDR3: CASTRGGGQPYNSPLHF
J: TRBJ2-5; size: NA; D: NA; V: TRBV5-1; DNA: TGCGCCAGCAGCTTGGTCCGCGAAGAGACCCAGTACTTC; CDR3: CASSLVREETQYF